The 26 T cell receptor beta chains below come from one sample, sequenced in a study of shared T cell receptors in the human thymus. Sequenced by immunoSEQ multiplex PCR; TCRdb stores in-frame clones only, minus some. The table has 650,000 to 950,000 clones, 75% to 90% seen once. These same records also appear under a second study, on human thymus T cells.

Sequenced material: thymocytes. Receptors originate from a girl under three years old with a congenital heart defect.

This clone was seen just once. This chain connects TRBV12-5 to TRBJ2-1; TRBD1 matches 8 bases. The V and J ends lost 5 bases and 0 bases, in that order; junction bases with no gene match: 12. This CDR3 contains 18 residues. In germline, CDR1 is LGHNT, CDR2 FRNRAP. This CDR3 is CASGGQGSRRSSYNEQFF. Written as DNA, the CDR3 is TGTGCTAGTGGTGGACAGGGTTCGCGTAGGAGCTCCTACAATGAGCAGTTCTTC.

The rearrangement uses TRBV19 and TRBJ1-5, with D maybe TRBD1 (6 bases). V was shortened by 0 bases and J by 4 bases, with 13 bases between the two germline ends. Per germline, CDR1 LNHDA and CDR2 SQIVND (reference sequence). The CDR3 extends over 16 amino acids. The CDR3 DNA reads TGTGCCAGTAGTATAGAGGGCAGGGGCAATAATCAGCCCCAGCATTTT. It yields the protein CASSIEGRGNNQPQHF.

This clone appeared a single time. This sequence joins TRBV15 and TRBJ2-1; 8 bases are shared with TRBD2. The CDR3 runs 18 residues. J gave up 0 bases and V 3 bases, and 10 bases lay outside the gene matches. Germline values: CDR1 LNHNV, CDR2 YYDKDF (reference sequence). The CDR3 DNA reads TGTGCCACCAGCAGCCTCCCCAGGCGGGGGGCCTCCTACAATGAGCAGTTCTTC. This gives the protein CATSSLPRRGASYNEQFF.

This clone was recorded only once. This chain connects TRBV10-2 to TRBJ1-1; no definite D call. In germline, CDR1 is WSHSY, CDR2 SAAADI. The germline V and J ends were trimmed by 4 bases and 1 base, with 7 bases remaining between them. This CDR3 region has 13 residues. The CDR3 region is CASSGPGNTEAFF. The CDR3 DNA reads TGCGCCAGCAGTGGCCCGGGGAACACTGAAGCTTTCTTT.

The V call is TRBV6-5, the J call TRBJ2-6, with TRBD2 identical over 8 bases. The CDR3 extends over 16 amino acids. Germline loops: CDR1 MNHEY, CDR2 SVGAGI. V was pared by 2 bases and J by 2 bases, with 2 bases of the junction left unmatched. The CDR3 DNA sequence: TGTGCCAGCAGTTACGGCGGGGGGCCTGGGGCCAACGTCCTGACTTTC. Translated, it gives CASSYGGGPGANVLTF.

This clone appeared a few times. The chain has TRBV5-4 and TRBJ1-2; 7 nucleotides agree with TRBD1. This CDR3 region has 17 residues. The junction had 19 bases not matched to a gene; V was cut back by 9 bases and J by 2 bases. Germline CDR1 SGHNT, CDR2 YYREEE (reference sequence). This CDR3 reads CAMPGENRDSLNYGYTF. The CDR3 region has the DNA TGTGCCATGCCGGGGGAAAATCGGGACAGTCTCAACTATGGCTACACCTTC.

A single count supports this clone. This chain uses TRBV25-1 with TRBJ1-1; D ambiguous. This CDR3 is built from 17 residues. Trimming stripped 3 bases from V and 0 bases from J, with 17 bases between. Germline lookup yields CDR1 MGHDK and CDR2 SYGVNS. Here the CDR3 DNA reads TGTGCCAGCAGTGAGTGGCAGCCGGAGGGAATGAACACTGAAGCTTTCTTT. Its protein product is CASSEWQPEGMNTEAFF.

The rearrangement links TRBV5-8 to TRBJ1-4; perhaps TRBD1 as D (5 bases). The CDR3 contains 16 residues. Trimming stripped 0 bases from V and 5 bases from J, with 14 bases between. Per the germline V gene, CDR1 is SGHTS and CDR2 is YDEGEE. The DNA of the CDR3 is TGTGCCAGCAGCTTGGGGACGGGACTGGAGAATGAAAAACTGTTTTTT. Its protein product is CASSLGTGLENEKLFF.

This chain connects TRBV30 to TRBJ1-2; 8 positions match TRBD1. The CDR3 consists of 16 residues. V shed 4 bases and J 4 bases; nucleotides not matched to a gene: 14. Germline CDR1 and CDR2: GTSNPN and SVGIG (reference sequence). CDR3 protein: CAWTVTGDFRTYGYTF. For the CDR3, the DNA is TGTGCCTGGACGGTGACAGGGGATTTTCGGACCTATGGCTACACCTTC.

V and J are TRBV5-1 and TRBJ1-4; 7 bases align to TRBD1. The CDR3 spans 15 residues. Germline V gives CDR1 SGHRS, CDR2 YFSETQ. Trimming cost V 4 bases and J 6 bases; bases outside gene matches: 9. The CDR3 DNA is TGCGCCAGCAGCAAAACCTCCGGGACAGATGAAAAACTGTTTTTT. Protein product: CASSKTSGTDEKLFF.

The J gene is TRBJ2-1, the V gene TRBV4-3; perhaps TRBD2 as D (7 bases). V was clipped by 0 bases and J by 3 bases, with 15 bases between them. Germline V lookup: CDR1 LGHNA, CDR2 YSLEER. The CDR3 length is 17 residues. The CDR3 region is CASSQERRGPLYNEQFF. In DNA, the CDR3 is TGCGCCAGCAGCCAAGAAAGGCGGGGGCCCCTCTACAATGAGCAGTTCTTC.

This clone was detected once. The chain joins TRBV5-5 to TRBJ2-1, with 13 bases identical to TRBD2. Germline values: CDR1 SGHKS, CDR2 YYEKEE (reference sequence). V lost 3 bases and J lost 9; bases outside the gene matches: 21. The CDR3 runs to 20 residues. CDR3 in amino acids: CASSSRTVRQTSGGASEQFF. The CDR3 DNA reads TGTGCCAGCAGCTCAAGGACAGTTAGACAAACTAGCGGGGGGGCCAGTGAGCAGTTCTTC.

In its sample, this clone was seen once. The chain uses TRBV7-6 and TRBJ2-5; no clear D. Germline V gene data show CDR1 as SGHVS and CDR2 as FNYEAQ. The V and J ends lost 3 bases and 0 bases respectively, with 8 bases between them. CDR3 length: 14 residues. In DNA form, the CDR3 reads TGTGCCAGCAGCTTGCGAAACTACCAAGAGACCCAGTACTTC. Amino acid sequence: CASSLRNYQETQYF.

This clone showed up just once. The chain recombines TRBV7-8 with TRBJ1-4, with D maybe TRBD1 (6 bases). Germline V gene data show CDR1 as SGHVS and CDR2 as FQNEAQ. The CDR3 runs 15 residues. V gave up 4 bases and J gave up 6 bases, with 15 bases separating them. The CDR3 bases are TGTGCCAGCAGCTACCAACAGGGCGTCGATGAAAAACTGTTTTTT. Translated: CASSYQQGVDEKLFF.

V and J are TRBV28 and TRBJ2-2; 9 bases fit TRBD2. J gave up 7 bases and V 4 bases, and 7 bases lay outside the gene matches. CDR3 length: 15 amino acids. Germline loops: CDR1 MDHEN, CDR2 SYDVKM. CDR3 region: CASSSDGTSYGELFF. The CDR3 nucleotides are TGTGCCAGCAGTTCGGACGGGACTAGCTACGGGGAGCTGTTTTTT.

The genes are TRBV5-1 and TRBJ1-2, with 9 bases matching TRBD1. Per germline, CDR1 SGHRS and CDR2 YFSETQ. The CDR3 extends over 15 amino acids. V lost 1 base, J lost 5 bases, and 6 bases stayed unmatched. Here the CDR3 reads CASSLWTGEGYGYTF. CDR3 coding DNA: TGCGCCAGCAGCTTGTGGACAGGGGAGGGTTATGGCTACACCTTC.

The V and J genes are TRBV6-5 and TRBJ1-3; 8 bases line up with TRBD1. The CDR3 is 15 amino acids. The junction had 6 bases not matched to a gene; V was cut back by 6 bases and J by 2 bases. The germline V gene encodes CDR1 MNHEY and CDR2 SVGAGI. The DNA for the CDR3 is TGTGCCAGCAGGACCGGACAGGGAGCTGGAAACACCATATATTTT. As protein: CASRTGQGAGNTIYF.

The V gene is TRBV4-1, the J gene TRBJ1-2; D is uncertain. V lost 0 bases to trimming and J lost 4 bases, with 18 bases between them. This CDR3 has 17 residues. Germline V gene lookup returns CDR1 MGHRA and CDR2 YSYEKL. The CDR3 bases are TGCGCCAGCAGCCAAGAAGTGGGTGCGGCGGTCGGCTATGGCTACACCTTC. It codes for CASSQEVGAAVGYGYTF.

The chain joins TRBV27 to TRBJ1-6; D is perhaps TRBD1 (6 bases). The CDR3 runs to 15 residues. Trimming shortened V by 2 bases and J by 8 bases, and 13 bases separated the two germline ends. Germline assignment: CDR1 MNHEY and CDR2 SMNVEV (reference sequence). The DNA for the CDR3 is TGTGCCAGCAGTTTAACGGGACATAGGGATTCACCCCTCCACTTT. This codes for CASSLTGHRDSPLHF.

V and J are TRBV9 and TRBJ1-3; D gene ambiguous. Germline loops: CDR1 SGDLS, CDR2 YYNGEE. Deletions cut 4 bases from V and 4 bases from J, with 21 bases between. This CDR3 contains 17 residues. The CDR3 DNA reads as TGTGCCAGCAGCCCCTGGGTCGGGGAGTTGGGGGGAAACACCATATATTTT. Protein: CASSPWVGELGGNTIYF.

This clone showed up just a few times. The V and J genes are TRBV7-9 and TRBJ1-5; 11 bases match TRBD1. The CDR3 runs 19 residues. Germline CDR1 SEHNR, CDR2 FQNEAQ (reference sequence). V shed 4 bases and J 4 bases; nucleotides not matched to a gene: 15. As DNA, the CDR3 is TGTGCCAGCAGCTCAAACGAAGGGACAGGGGGTGGTGGGAATCAGCCCCAGCATTTT. Translation gives CASSSNEGTGGGGNQPQHF. The whole variable domain, filled in from reference TRBV7-9 and TRBJ1-5, reads DTGVSQNPRHKITKRGQNVTFRCDPISEHNRLYWYRQTLGQGPEFLTYFQNEAQLEKSRLLSDRFSAERPKGSFSTLEIQRTEQGDSAMYLCASSSNEGTGGGGNQPQHFGDGTRLSIL.

The chain recombines TRBV19 with TRBJ1-1; D is possibly TRBD1 (5 bases). The CDR3 is 17 amino acids. Germline lookup yields CDR1 LNHDA and CDR2 SQIVND (reference sequence). The V end was cut by 2 bases, the J end by 0 bases, with 16 bases between. CDR3 residues: CASSITGLTGLNTEAFF. CDR3 DNA sequence: TGTGCCAGTAGTATAACAGGCTTAACAGGCTTGAACACTGAAGCTTTCTTT.

V and J are TRBV19 and TRBJ2-3; possible D gene TRBD1, 5 bases. The V end lost 5 bases, the J end lost 0 bases, and 21 bases lay between the germline ends. The CDR3 covers 18 residues. The V gene's germline CDR1 is LNHDA and CDR2 SQIVND (reference sequence). The CDR3 sequence is CASSPPFDSVTSTDTQYF. In DNA form, the CDR3 reads TGTGCCAGTAGTCCCCCATTCGACAGCGTTACTAGCACAGATACGCAGTATTTT.

The chain has TRBV2 and TRBJ1-1; 9 positions agree with TRBD1. Germline V gene sequence: CDR1 SNHLY, CDR2 FYNNEI. The ends lost 2 bases at V and 4 bases at J; junction bases unmatched: 2. This CDR3 region has 14 residues. CDR3 DNA: TGTGCCAGCAGTGAAACAGGGGGCGGCACTGAAGCTTTCTTT. It is translated as CASSETGGGTEAFF.

This chain joins TRBV5-1 and TRBJ1-1; 7 nucleotides line up with TRBD1. The CDR3 runs to 14 residues. The germline CDR1 and CDR2 sequences are SGHRS and YFSETQ. Trimming cost V 4 bases and J 4 bases; bases outside gene matches: 7. CDR3 coding DNA: TGCGCCAGCAGCATACAGGGGATCGCCACTGAAGCTTTCTTT. Translation gives CASSIQGIATEAFF.

V is TRBV5-4 and J is TRBJ2-7, with 10 bases matching TRBD2. V gave up 2 bases and J gave up 4 bases; unmatched junction bases: 15. Germline V CDR1 and CDR2: SGHNT, YYREEE (reference sequence). CDR3 length: 18 amino acids. The CDR3 is CASSFRGGSSGGKYEQYF. Written as DNA, the CDR3 is TGTGCCAGCAGCTTCCGGGGGGGATCTAGCGGGGGAAAATACGAGCAGTACTTC.